The entry below describes one TCR beta chain. This sample was included in a study of blood T cell repertoires in COVID-19. Study-level information: The cDNA or gDNA used as material had been derived from T cells, B-cell-depleted T cells, or PBMCs.

Sequencing used immunoSEQ multiplex PCR; TCRdb keeps in-frame clones, though not all of them. The data hold around 260,000 clones, with about 89% observed a single time. One Seattle source followed patients from active infection through their disease course. The V end was cut by 0 bases, the J end by 4 bases, with 21 bases between. Germline V CDR1 and CDR2: GTSNPN, SVGIG (reference sequence). The CDR3 sequence is 17 residues long. Sample: peripheral blood. This TCR came from a woman aged 30 to 39 with COVID-19, enrolled during active disease. This sequence joins TRBV30 and TRBJ1-2, with a possible D match to TRBD1 (6 bases). The CDR3 bases are TGTGCCTGGAGTGTACTTGGATGGCAGGGGAGTAGCTATGGCTACACCTTC. It yields the protein CAWSVLGWQGSSYGYTF. Full variable domain (rest looked up from reference TRBV30 and TRBJ1-2): SQTIHQWPATLVQPVGSPLSLECTVEGTSNPNLYWYRQAAGRGLQLLFYSVGIGQISSEVPQNLSASRPQDRQFILSSKKLLLSDSGFYLCAWSVLGWQGSSYGYTFGSGTRLTVV.